This TCR beta chain was found in a study of blood T cell repertoires in COVID-19. About the study: The origin of the acute and convalescent COVID-19 samples was the United States, Italy and Spain.

In this sample, this clone turned up once. The CDR3 spans 16 residues. Trimming shortened V by 0 bases and J by 6 bases, and 16 bases separated the two germline ends. Per germline, CDR1 SGHDT and CDR2 YYEEEE. Original processing methods: Amplified reference gene primers provided the basis for estimating nucleated cell counts. Produced via immunoSEQ multiplex PCR; TCRdb's table is partial and in-frame only. V and J calls and clone size come straight from that table; D and trimming were deduced from the DNA. This table holds some 300,000 clones, 80% to 90% found once. A Seattle source enrolled patients during active infection and followed them longitudinally.

V usage is TRBV5-6 and J usage is TRBJ1-5; D call uncertain. The clonotype was recovered from a woman aged 45-59 years with COVID-19, enrolled during active disease. The sequenced sample consisted of peripheral blood. The CDR3 spells CASSLGAGLEAQPQHF. The CDR3 region has the DNA TGTGCCAGCAGCTTGGGAGCAGGACTAGAGGCTCAGCCCCAGCATTTT.